The rows below give T cell receptor beta chains drawn from one sample of a study of T cell responses to AZD1222 COVID-19 vaccine. Profiled with immunoSEQ multiplex PCR; TCRdb holds only in-frame clones, not every one. The data contain about 76,000 clones, around nine tenths of them seen just once; the ten biggest clones take up roughly 11%. Sequences were derived from peripheral blood, sampled on day 0 of AZD1222 vaccination. Receptors originate from an adult in good health. Both conserved end residues are part of each CDR3. A D gene is named only where the DNA matches it firmly. Expanded clones are given a class, and other clones once, few, many or no size at all.

j_call	v_call	clone_size	d_call	cdr3_aa	cdr3_nt
TRBJ2-1	TRBV5-1	NA	NA	CASSLDSISYNEQFF	TGCGCCAGCAGCTTGGATTCCATCTCCTACAATGAGCAGTTCTTC
TRBJ2-7	TRBV5-6	NA	TRBD2	CASRLAGSSYEQYF	TGTGCCAGCAGACTAGCGGGGAGCTCCTACGAGCAGTACTTC
TRBJ2-7	TRBV24-1	NA	TRBD1	CATRPGTGYEQYF	TGTGCCACCCGACCTGGGACAGGGTACGAGCAGTACTTC
TRBJ1-1	TRBV28	few	NA	CASTENTEAFF	TGTGCCAGCACAGAGAACACTGAAGCTTTCTTT
TRBJ2-7	TRBV4-1	NA	NA	CASSQWDKAYEQYF	TGCGCCAGCAGCCAATGGGACAAAGCCTACGAGCAGTACTTC
TRBJ2-3	TRBV11-2	NA	TRBD1	CASSQTGGRSTDTQYF	TGTGCCAGCAGCCAAACAGGGGGCAGAAGCACAGATACGCAGTATTTT
TRBJ1-6	TRBV9	NA	NA	CASSLGGHGNSPLHF	TGTGCCAGCAGCTTGGGGGGACATGGTAATTCACCCCTCCACTTT
TRBJ2-1	TRBV5-4	NA	TRBD1	CASRGQGIYNEQFF	TGTGCCAGCAGGGGACAGGGAATCTACAATGAGCAGTTCTTC
TRBJ1-2	TRBV5-1	NA	NA	CASTLDNRNYGYTF	TGCGCCAGCACCTTGGATAACCGAAACTATGGCTACACCTTC
TRBJ1-3	TRBV3-1/TRBV3-2	few	NA	CASRDGSGNTIYF	TGTGCCAGCAGGGACGGCTCTGGAAACACCATATATTTT
TRBJ2-2	TRBV11-3	once	NA	CASSLRIGELFF	TGTGCCAGCAGCCTTCGGATCGGGGAGCTGTTTTTT
TRBJ2-5	TRBV7-8	few	TRBD1	CASSSRQGSNRRETQYF	TGTGCCAGCAGCTCTCGACAGGGGTCGAACAGAAGGGAGACCCAGTACTTC
TRBJ1-2	TRBV19	NA	NA	CASRLDRGYGYTF	TGTGCCAGTAGATTAGACAGAGGCTATGGCTACACCTTC
TRBJ2-4	TRBV7-8	NA	NA	CASSPLSGTGNIQYF	TGTGCCAGCAGCCCTCTTTCGGGAACGGGGAACATTCAGTACTTC
TRBJ2-1	TRBV7-2	NA	TRBD2	CASTSAGGNEQFF	TGTGCCAGCACCTCAGCGGGAGGCAATGAGCAGTTCTTC
TRBJ1-2	TRBV6-6	NA	NA	CASSYLGGHGYTF	TGTGCCAGCAGTTACTTGGGCGGACATGGCTACACCTTC
TRBJ1-1	TRBV7-3	NA	TRBD1	CASSSAGQGRTEAFF	TGTGCCAGCAGCTCCGCGGGACAGGGAAGGACTGAAGCTTTCTTT
TRBJ2-7	TRBV13	NA	NA	CASSFRGVGLIDEQYF	TGTGCCAGCAGCTTCAGGGGGGTAGGACTTATCGACGAGCAGTACTTC
TRBJ2-7	TRBV6-6	NA	TRBD2	CASSYTSGGYEQYF	TGTGCCAGCAGTTACACCTCGGGAGGCTACGAGCAGTACTTC
TRBJ2-3	TRBV6-4	NA	TRBD2	CASSPLAGRTDTQYF	TGTGCCAGCAGTCCCCTAGCGGGACGCACAGATACGCAGTATTTT
TRBJ1-2	TRBV19	NA	NA	CASSITPRNYGYTF	TGTGCCAGTAGTATTACGCCGCGGAACTATGGCTACACCTTC
TRBJ2-6	TRBV5-6	NA	NA	CASSPSSGANVLTF	TGTGCCAGCAGCCCGAGCTCTGGGGCCAACGTCCTGACTTTC
TRBJ1-4	TRBV6-1	NA	NA	CASSDYPTGTPATNEKLFF	TGTGCCAGCAGTGACTACCCAACCGGGACCCCGGCGACTAATGAAAAACTGTTTTTT
TRBJ1-3	TRBV12-3/TRBV12-4	NA	NA	CASNLQGNTIYF	TGTGCCAGCAATCTACAGGGAAACACCATATATTTT
TRBJ1-4	TRBV12-3/TRBV12-4	NA	NA	CASSRATNEKLFF	TGTGCCAGCAGCCGAGCAACTAATGAAAAACTGTTTTTT
TRBJ2-1	TRBV7-3	NA	NA	CASSLTVSRGLNEQFF	TGTGCCAGCAGCTTAACGGTCTCCCGGGGGTTGAATGAGCAGTTCTTC
TRBJ2-7	TRBV27	NA	NA	CASSQNLGAREQYF	TGTGCCAGCAGTCAAAACCTGGGCGCGCGAGAGCAGTACTTC
TRBJ2-4	TRBV29-1	NA	NA	CSVAGKRAKNIQYF	TGCAGCGTTGCCGGGAAGCGGGCCAAAAACATTCAGTACTTC
TRBJ2-3	TRBV6-5	NA	TRBD2	CASVGLAGANTQYF	TGTGCCAGCGTTGGACTAGCGGGGGCGAATACGCAGTATTTT
TRBJ2-7	TRBV6-5	few	NA	CASSYGLSNYEQYF	TGTGCCAGCAGTTACGGCCTTTCGAACTACGAGCAGTACTTC
TRBJ1-5	TRBV10-2	NA	NA	CASRGRGVSNQPQHF	TGCGCCAGCAGGGGTAGGGGGGTTAGCAATCAGCCCCAGCATTTT
TRBJ1-6	TRBV6-5	NA	NA	CASRWERDVSPLHF	TGTGCCAGCAGATGGGAGAGGGACGTATCACCCCTCCACTTT
TRBJ1-5	TRBV7-9	NA	NA	CASSDSQGWQPQHF	TGTGCCAGCAGCGATTCACAGGGTTGGCAGCCCCAGCATTTT
TRBJ1-2	TRBV19	NA	NA	CASSRSPNYGYTF	TGTGCCAGTAGTAGGTCCCCTAACTATGGCTACACCTTC
TRBJ1-3	TRBV24-1	NA	NA	CATSDSRGAGNTIYF	TGTGCCACCAGTGACTCACGGGGGGCTGGAAACACCATATATTTT
TRBJ2-7	TRBV4-1	few	TRBD2	CASSPGLAGIYEQYF	TGCGCCAGCAGCCCGGGACTAGCGGGAATTTACGAGCAGTACTTC
TRBJ1-2	TRBV30	NA	NA	CAWGRREGYTF	TGTGCCTGGGGCCGGAGGGAGGGCTACACCTTC
TRBJ1-5	TRBV28	NA	NA	CASENSGISNQPQHF	TGTGCCAGCGAGAACAGCGGGATTAGCAATCAGCCCCAGCATTTT
TRBJ2-4	TRBV7-9	NA	NA	CASSLGVRNIQYF	TGTGCCAGCAGCCTAGGGGTTAGAAACATTCAGTACTTC
TRBJ2-4	TRBV16	NA	NA	CASSQSDILAKNIQYF	TGTGCCAGCAGCCAATCCGACATTCTAGCCAAAAACATTCAGTACTTC
TRBJ2-4	TRBV5-5	NA	NA	CASSLEDIQYF	TGTGCCAGCAGCCTGGAGGACATTCAGTACTTC
TRBJ1-5	TRBV5-8	NA	NA	CASSLGLGNQPQHF	TGTGCCAGCAGCTTGGGATTGGGTAATCAGCCCCAGCATTTT
TRBJ1-2	TRBV6-4	NA	NA	CASSAGTGYGYTF	TGTGCCAGCAGTGCGGGTACGGGATATGGCTACACCTTC
TRBJ2-2	TRBV11-2	NA	NA	CASSLVREAGGELFF	TGTGCCAGCAGCTTAGTGCGAGAAGCCGGTGGGGAGCTGTTTTTT
TRBJ2-3	TRBV3-1/TRBV3-2	once	NA	CASSPRPSGTDTQYF	TGTGCCAGCAGCCCCCGCCCTTCGGGCACAGATACGCAGTATTTT
TRBJ2-7	TRBV28	NA	NA	CASSYGVTYEQYF	TGTGCCAGCAGCTATGGGGTTACCTACGAGCAGTACTTC
TRBJ1-1	TRBV6-5	NA	NA	CASRRRREAGNYF	TGTGCCAGCAGGAGGCGGCGGGAGGCCGGGAACTACTTT
TRBJ1-6	TRBV18	once	NA	CASSTQGSNSPLHF	TGTGCCAGCTCAACACAGGGTAGTAATTCACCCCTCCACTTT
TRBJ1-1	TRBV28	NA	TRBD1	CASSLGQPTEAFF	TGTGCCAGCAGTTTGGGACAGCCGACTGAAGCTTTCTTT
TRBJ2-1	TRBV27	NA	NA	CASSTGYNEQFF	TGTGCCAGCAGTACAGGTTACAATGAGCAGTTCTTC